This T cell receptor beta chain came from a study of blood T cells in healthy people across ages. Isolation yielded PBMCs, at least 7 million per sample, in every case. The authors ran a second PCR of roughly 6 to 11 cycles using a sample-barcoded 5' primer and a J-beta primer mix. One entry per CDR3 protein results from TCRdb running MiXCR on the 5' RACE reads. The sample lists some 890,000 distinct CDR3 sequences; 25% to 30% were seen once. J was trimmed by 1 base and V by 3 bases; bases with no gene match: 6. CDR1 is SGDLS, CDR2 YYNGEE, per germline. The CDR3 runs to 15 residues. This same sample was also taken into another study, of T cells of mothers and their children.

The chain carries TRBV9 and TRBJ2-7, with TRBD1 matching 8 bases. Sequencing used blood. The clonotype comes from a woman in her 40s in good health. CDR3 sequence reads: CASSATGGKSYEQYF. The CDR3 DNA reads TGTGCCAGCAGCGCAACAGGGGGAAAATCCTACGAGCAGTACTTC.